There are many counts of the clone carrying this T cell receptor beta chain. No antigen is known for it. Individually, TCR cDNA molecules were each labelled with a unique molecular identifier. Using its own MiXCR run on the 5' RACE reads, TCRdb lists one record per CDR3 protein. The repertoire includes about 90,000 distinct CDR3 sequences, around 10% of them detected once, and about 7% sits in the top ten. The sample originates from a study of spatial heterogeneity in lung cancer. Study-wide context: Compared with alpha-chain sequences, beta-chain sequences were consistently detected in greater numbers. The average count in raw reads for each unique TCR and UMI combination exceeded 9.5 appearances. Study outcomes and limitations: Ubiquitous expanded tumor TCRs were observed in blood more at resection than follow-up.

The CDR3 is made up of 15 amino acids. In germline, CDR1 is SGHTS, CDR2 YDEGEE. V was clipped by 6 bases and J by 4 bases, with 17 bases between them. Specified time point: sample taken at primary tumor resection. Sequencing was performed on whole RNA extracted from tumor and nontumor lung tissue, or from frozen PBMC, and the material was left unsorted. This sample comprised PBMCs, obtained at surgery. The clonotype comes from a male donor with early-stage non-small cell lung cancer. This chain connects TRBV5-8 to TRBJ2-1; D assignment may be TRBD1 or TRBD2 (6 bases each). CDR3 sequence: CASNMGGRQYNEQFF. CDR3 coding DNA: TGTGCCAGCAATATGGGGGGCAGACAGTACAATGAGCAGTTCTTC.